The clone carrying this T cell receptor beta chain was observed a single time. No antigen is known for it. These data belong to a study of OX40 agonist ivuxolimab in advanced cancers. Sequencing was performed with immunoSEQ multiplex PCR; in TCRdb, only in-frame clones are kept and a portion is missing. The sample carries roughly 40,000 clones, around 84% recorded once. Broader study findings: Patients with a partial response at 0.1-3.0 mg/kg had among the lowest clonal expansion.

This clonotype was sampled from an adult with an advanced solid tumor such as melanoma, head and neck, liver or kidney cancer. The sequencing used CD4+ or CD8+ T cells sorted from blood, collected in a trial of the OX40 agonist ivuxolimab.

The chain's CDR3 is CASSFVAIPSYNEQFF. CDR3 nucleotide sequence: TGTGCCAGCAGCTTTGTGGCCATTCCTTCCTACAATGAGCAGTTCTTC. This chain uses TRBV7-2 with TRBJ2-1; no reliable D call. Trimming took 3 bases from V and 1 from J, leaving 13 bases between them. Germline values: CDR1 SGHTA, CDR2 FQGNSA. CDR3 length: 16 residues.